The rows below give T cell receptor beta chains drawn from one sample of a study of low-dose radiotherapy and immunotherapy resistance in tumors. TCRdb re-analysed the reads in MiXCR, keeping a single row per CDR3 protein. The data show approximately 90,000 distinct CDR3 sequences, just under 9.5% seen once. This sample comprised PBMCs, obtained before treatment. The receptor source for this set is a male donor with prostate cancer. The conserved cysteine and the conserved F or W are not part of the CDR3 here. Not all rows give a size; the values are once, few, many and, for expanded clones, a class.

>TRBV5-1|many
VSRGYDTDTQY
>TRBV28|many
ASSSSPGQGSYEQY
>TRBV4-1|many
ATEGTGGTEAF
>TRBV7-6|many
ASSLAAVGVGSPLH
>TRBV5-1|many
ASSLGTGGLGYNEQF
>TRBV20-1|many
SAGRQRGDSYEQY
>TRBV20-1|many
SAETGSNQPQH
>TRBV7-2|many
ASSLVGTGSTDTQY
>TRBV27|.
ASSSPGVGTGELF
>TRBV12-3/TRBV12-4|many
ASSTTGFEAF
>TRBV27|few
ASSPGTSGRETQY
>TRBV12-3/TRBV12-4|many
ASSHRQLGANVLT
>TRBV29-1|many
SVEEGSTSSYEQY
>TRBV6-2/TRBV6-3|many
ASSRSGRGPYEQY
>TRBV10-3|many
AISAQREQF
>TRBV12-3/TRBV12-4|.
ASTRWHSAGGRNQPQH
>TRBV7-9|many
ASSYDRDWAKNIQY
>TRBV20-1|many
SAKSPMNTEAF
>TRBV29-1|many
SASDISPTLGAGNTIY
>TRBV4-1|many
ASSQVPVMGVQPQH
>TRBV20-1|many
SARDLRQWNYGYT
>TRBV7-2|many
ASSLEGTSGRGEQF
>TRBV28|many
ASTYRGGYT
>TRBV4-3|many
ASSQDQTSGAKF
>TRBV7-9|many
ASSPALGIVNTEAF
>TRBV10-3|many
AIKGGGASSYEQY
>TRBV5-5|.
ASSLGPMDYEQY
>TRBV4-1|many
ASSQAGRTRWNEQF
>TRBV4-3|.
ASSPGGLDTQY
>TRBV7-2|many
ASSSSRLYTDTQY
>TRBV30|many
AWSVAGARNYGYT
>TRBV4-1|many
ASSQVLAEGSYEQY
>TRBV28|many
ASSFSQGLGSMDSPLH
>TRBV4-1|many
ASSQEDPTGELF
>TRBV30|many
ALGRSGEAF
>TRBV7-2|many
ASRLLEYTGELF
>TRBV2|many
ASNQGRAGQGVGYGYT
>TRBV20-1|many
SANMGRDTQY
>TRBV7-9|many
ASSSRGRVSSYNEQF
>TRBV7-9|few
ASRDRVSEGYT
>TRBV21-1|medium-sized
ASSNGHRNYEQY
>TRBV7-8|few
ASSPGTLQETQY
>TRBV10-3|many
AISESVADDEQF
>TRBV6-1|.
ASMWDRKAEKLF
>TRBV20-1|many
SARDLRASGSSYEQY
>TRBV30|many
AWSVWSSVYTGELF
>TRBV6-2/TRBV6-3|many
ASSYGKETQY
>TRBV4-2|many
ASSPSGTANTGELF